Each of the 9 T cell receptor beta chains below was sequenced from the same sample in a study of high-grade serous ovarian cancer treatment subgroups. Tumor tissue was taken before any definitive surgery or chemotherapy was given. The table came from immunoSEQ multiplex PCR; TCRdb's copy has only in-frame clones and leaves some out. Of about 2,800 clones listed, roughly 70% were seen once; the top ten hold 18%. Sequencing was carried out using tumor tissue. Source of these receptors: a human donor with high-grade serous ovarian cancer.

The chain uses TRBV2 and TRBJ2-5; 8 bases are shared with TRBD2. CDR1 and CDR2 (germline): SNHLY, FYNNEI. Losses at the gene ends were 4 bases for V and 4 bases for J; bases not matched to a gene: 5. This CDR3 has 14 residues. CDR3 amino acids: CASSGVRGGETQYF. The CDR3 DNA reads as TGTGCCAGCAGTGGCGTCCGGGGGGGAGAGACCCAGTACTTC.

The chain links TRBV9 to TRBJ2-3, with D perhaps TRBD1 (5 bases). Germline V gene lookup returns CDR1 SGDLS and CDR2 YYNGEE. V was clipped by 0 bases and J by 6 bases, with 11 bases between them. There are 14 residues in the CDR3. The CDR3 DNA is TGTGCCAGCAGCGTAGAGGCCAGGGTGGATACGCAGTATTTT. Its translation: CASSVEARVDTQYF. The whole variable domain, remainder taken from reference TRBV9 and TRBJ2-3, is DSGVTQTPKHLITATGQRVTLRCSPRSGDLSVYWYQQSLDQGLQFLIQYYNGEERAKGNILERFSAQQFPDLHSELNLSSLELGDSALYFCASSVEARVDTQYFGPGTRLTVL.

Here the CDR3 DNA reads TGTGCCAGCAGCTTAGGGGCAGCCGGGGAGCTGTTTTTT. This translates into CASSLGAAGELFF. This sequence joins TRBV7-6 and TRBJ2-2; D not resolved. Germline CDR1 and CDR2: SGHVS and FNYEAQ. The CDR3 is 13 amino acids. The V and J ends lost 1 base and 6 bases respectively, with 6 bases between them.

V and J are TRBV20-1 and TRBJ2-7, with D unclear. Trimming removed 3 bases from V and 4 bases from J, with 1 base in between. Germline loops: CDR1 DFQATT, CDR2 SNEGSKA (reference sequence). The CDR3 is 9 amino acids. Written as DNA, the CDR3 is TGCAGTGCTAGTTACGAGCAGTACTTC. Its translation is CSASYEQYF.

The chain carries TRBV10-3 and TRBJ1-2; D unresolved. Trimming took 3 bases from V and 8 from J, leaving 7 bases between them. The CDR3 consists of 11 residues. Germline V gene sequence: CDR1 ENHRY, CDR2 SYGVKD. The CDR3 DNA is TGTGCCATCAGTGACAACGTAGGCTACACCTTC. It is translated as CAISDNVGYTF.

The chain is built from TRBV21-1 and TRBJ1-5. TRBV21-1 is recorded as a pseudogene. The CDR3 extends over 14 amino acids. CDR3 sequence reads: CASSKGGDRQPQHF. CDR3 nucleotides: TGTGCCAGCAGCAAGGGAGGGGACCGTCAGCCCCAGCATTTT.

J is TRBJ2-5 and V is TRBV28; 8 nucleotides match TRBD1. The V segment lost 8 bases and the J segment 4 bases; nucleotides outside the gene matches: 9. The CDR3 is 14 amino acids. Looked up from germline, CDR1 is MDHEN and CDR2 is SYDVKM. CDR3 sequence (DNA): TGTGCCAGCTATAACAGGGGGAGTCGAGAGACCCAGTACTTC. Translation: CASYNRGSRETQYF.

The J gene is TRBJ1-6, the V gene TRBV2; TRBD1 matches 9 bases. CDR1 and CDR2 (germline): SNHLY, FYNNEI. The CDR3 is 20 residues long. The V segment lost 7 bases and the J segment 0 bases; nucleotides outside the gene matches: 16. CDR3 residues: CASIWDRDDVLSSYNSPLHF. The CDR3 coding sequence is TGTGCCAGCATATGGGACAGGGACGATGTACTTAGCTCCTATAATTCACCCCTCCACTTT.

The chain employs TRBV6-5 and TRBJ1-1; D gene ambiguous. This CDR3 region has 14 residues. CDR1 is MNHEY, CDR2 SVGAGI, per germline. With 7 bases removed from V and 2 bases from J, the gap between germline ends came to 14 bases. CDR3: CASTLAGSNTEAFF. The CDR3 DNA reads TGTGCCAGCACCCTGGCGGGATCTAACACTGAAGCTTTCTTT.